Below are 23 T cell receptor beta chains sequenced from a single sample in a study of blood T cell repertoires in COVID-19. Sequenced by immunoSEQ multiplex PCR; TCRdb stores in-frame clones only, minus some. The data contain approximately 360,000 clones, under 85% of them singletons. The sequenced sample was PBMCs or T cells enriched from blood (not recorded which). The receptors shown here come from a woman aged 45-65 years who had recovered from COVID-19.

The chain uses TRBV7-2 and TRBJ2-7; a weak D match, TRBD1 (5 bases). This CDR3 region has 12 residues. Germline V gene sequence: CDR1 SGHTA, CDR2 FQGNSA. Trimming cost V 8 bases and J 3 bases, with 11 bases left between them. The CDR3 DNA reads TGTGCCAGCGGACAACCACTCTACGAGCAGTACTTC. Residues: CASGQPLYEQYF.

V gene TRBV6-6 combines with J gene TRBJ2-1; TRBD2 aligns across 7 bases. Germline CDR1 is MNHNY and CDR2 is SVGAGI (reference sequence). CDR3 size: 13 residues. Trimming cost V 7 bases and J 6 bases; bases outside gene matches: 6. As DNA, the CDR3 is TGTGCCAGCATTGGCTGGGAGGGCAATGAGCAGTTCTTC. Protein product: CASIGWEGNEQFF.

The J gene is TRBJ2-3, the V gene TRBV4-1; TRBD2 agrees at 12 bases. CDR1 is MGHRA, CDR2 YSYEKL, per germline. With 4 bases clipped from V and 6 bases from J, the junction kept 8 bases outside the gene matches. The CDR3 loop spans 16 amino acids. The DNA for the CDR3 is TGCGCCAGCAGCCCCTGGCTAGCGGGAGGGTCGGATACGCAGTATTTT. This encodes CASSPWLAGGSDTQYF.

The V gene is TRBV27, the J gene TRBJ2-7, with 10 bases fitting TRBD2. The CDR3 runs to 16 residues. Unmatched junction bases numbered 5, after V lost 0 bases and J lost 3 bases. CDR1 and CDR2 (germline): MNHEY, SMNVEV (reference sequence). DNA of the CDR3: TGTGCCAGCAGTTTATCGAACCTAGCGGGAGTCTACGAGCAGTACTTC. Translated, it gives CASSLSNLAGVYEQYF.

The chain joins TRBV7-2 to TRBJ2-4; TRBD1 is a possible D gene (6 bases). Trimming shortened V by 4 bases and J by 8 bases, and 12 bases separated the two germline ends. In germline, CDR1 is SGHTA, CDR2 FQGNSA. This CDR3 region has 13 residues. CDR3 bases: TGTGCCAGCAGCTCTCGGGACATCGACATTCAGTACTTC. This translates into CASSSRDIDIQYF.

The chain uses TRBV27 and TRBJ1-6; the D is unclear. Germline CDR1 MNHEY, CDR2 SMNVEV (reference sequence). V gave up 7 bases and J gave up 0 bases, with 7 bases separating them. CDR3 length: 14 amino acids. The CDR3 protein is CASKSSSYNSPLHF. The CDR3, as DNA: TGTGCCAGCAAGTCGAGCTCCTATAATTCACCCCTCCACTTT.

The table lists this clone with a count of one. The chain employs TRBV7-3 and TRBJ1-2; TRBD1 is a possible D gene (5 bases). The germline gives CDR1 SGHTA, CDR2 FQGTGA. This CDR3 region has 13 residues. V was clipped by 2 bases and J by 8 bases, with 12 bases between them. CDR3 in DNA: TGTGCCAGCAGCTTAGCCCAGGGTGGAGGCTACACCTTC. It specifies CASSLAQGGGYTF.

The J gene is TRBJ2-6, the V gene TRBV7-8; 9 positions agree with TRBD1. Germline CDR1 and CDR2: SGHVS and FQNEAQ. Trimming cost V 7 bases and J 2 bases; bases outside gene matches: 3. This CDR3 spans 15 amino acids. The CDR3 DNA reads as TGTGCCAGCAAACAGGGGGCAGCTGGGGCCAACGTCCTGACTTTC. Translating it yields CASKQGAAGANVLTF.

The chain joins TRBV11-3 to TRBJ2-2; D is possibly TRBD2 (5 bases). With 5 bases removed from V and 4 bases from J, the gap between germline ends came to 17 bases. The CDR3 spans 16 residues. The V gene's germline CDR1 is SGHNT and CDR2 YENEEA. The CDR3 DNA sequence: TGTGCCAGCAGCCCGAGAGGAGGCTTGGGCACCGGGGAGCTGTTTTTT. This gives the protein CASSPRGGLGTGELFF.

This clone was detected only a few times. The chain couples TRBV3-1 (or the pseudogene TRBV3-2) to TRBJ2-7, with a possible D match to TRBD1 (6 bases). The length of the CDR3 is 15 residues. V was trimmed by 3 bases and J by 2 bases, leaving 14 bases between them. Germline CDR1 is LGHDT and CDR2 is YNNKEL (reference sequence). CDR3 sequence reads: CASSQGAGDPYEQYF. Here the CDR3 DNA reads TGTGCCAGCAGCCAGGGGGCAGGGGATCCCTACGAGCAGTACTTC.

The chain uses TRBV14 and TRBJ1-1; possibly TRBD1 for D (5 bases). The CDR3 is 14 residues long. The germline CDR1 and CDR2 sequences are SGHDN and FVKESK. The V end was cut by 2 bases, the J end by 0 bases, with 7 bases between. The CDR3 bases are TGTGCCAGCAGCCAACAGGGTCTGAACACTGAAGCTTTCTTT. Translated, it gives CASSQQGLNTEAFF. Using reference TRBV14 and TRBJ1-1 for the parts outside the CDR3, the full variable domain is EAGVTQFPSHSVIEKGQTVTLRCDPISGHDNLYWYRRVMGKEIKFLLHFVKESKQDESGMPNNRFLAERTGGTYSTLKVQPAELEDSGVYFCASSQQGLNTEAFFGQGTRLTVV.

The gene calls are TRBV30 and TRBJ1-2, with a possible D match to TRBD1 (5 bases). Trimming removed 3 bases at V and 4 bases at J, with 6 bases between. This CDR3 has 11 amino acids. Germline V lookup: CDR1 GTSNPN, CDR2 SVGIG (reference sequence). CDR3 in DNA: TGTGCCTGGAGCAGGGCCTATGGCTACACCTTC. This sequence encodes CAWSRAYGYTF.

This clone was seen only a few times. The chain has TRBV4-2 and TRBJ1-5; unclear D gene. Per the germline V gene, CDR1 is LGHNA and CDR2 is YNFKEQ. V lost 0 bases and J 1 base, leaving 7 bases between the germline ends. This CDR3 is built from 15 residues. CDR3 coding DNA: TGTGCCAGCAGCCAAGAGGTTCAGAGCAATCAGCCCCAGCATTTT. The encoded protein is CASSQEVQSNQPQHF.

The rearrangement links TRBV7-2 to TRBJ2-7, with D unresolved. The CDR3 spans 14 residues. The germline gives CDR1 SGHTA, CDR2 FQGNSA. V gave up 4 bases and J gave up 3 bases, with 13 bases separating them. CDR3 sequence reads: CASSSLPLSYEQYF. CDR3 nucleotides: TGTGCCAGCAGCTCCCTACCACTTAGCTACGAGCAGTACTTC.

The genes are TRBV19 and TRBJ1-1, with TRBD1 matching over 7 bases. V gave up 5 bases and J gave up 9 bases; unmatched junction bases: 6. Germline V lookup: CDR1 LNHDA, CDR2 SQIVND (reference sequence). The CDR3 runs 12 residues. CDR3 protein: CASSPGQVKAFF. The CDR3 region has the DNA TGTGCCAGTAGTCCCGGACAGGTTAAAGCTTTCTTT.

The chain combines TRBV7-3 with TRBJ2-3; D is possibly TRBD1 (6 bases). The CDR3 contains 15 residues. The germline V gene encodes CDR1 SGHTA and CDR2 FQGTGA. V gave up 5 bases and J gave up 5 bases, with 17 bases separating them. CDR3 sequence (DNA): TGTGCCAGCAGCCCAACCTCCAGGGGTGAAGATACGCAGTATTTT. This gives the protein CASSPTSRGEDTQYF.

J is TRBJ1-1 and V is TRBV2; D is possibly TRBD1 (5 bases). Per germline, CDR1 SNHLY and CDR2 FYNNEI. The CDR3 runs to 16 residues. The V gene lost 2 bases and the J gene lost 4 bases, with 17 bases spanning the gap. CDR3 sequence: CASSELRPGGGTEAFF. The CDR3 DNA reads TGTGCCAGCAGTGAACTCCGGCCGGGCGGGGGCACTGAAGCTTTCTTT.

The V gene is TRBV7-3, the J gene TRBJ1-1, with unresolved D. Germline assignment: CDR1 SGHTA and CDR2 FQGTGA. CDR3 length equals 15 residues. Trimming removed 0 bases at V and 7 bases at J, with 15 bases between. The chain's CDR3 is CASSLTPGGGGEAFF. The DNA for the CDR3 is TGTGCCAGCAGCTTAACACCCGGCGGTGGTGGTGAAGCTTTCTTT.

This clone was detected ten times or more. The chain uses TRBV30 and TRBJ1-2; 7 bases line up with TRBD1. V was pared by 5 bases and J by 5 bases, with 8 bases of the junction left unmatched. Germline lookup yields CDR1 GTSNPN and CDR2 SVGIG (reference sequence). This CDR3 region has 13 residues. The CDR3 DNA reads TGTGCCTGGGGGTGGAGGGGGCCATATGGCTACACCTTC. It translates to CAWGWRGPYGYTF.

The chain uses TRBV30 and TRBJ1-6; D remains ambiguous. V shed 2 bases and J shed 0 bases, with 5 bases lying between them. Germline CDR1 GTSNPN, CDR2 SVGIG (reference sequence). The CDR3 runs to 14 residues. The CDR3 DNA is TGTGCCTGGAGTAGCAACTCCTATAATTCACCCCTCCACTTT. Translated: CAWSSNSYNSPLHF.

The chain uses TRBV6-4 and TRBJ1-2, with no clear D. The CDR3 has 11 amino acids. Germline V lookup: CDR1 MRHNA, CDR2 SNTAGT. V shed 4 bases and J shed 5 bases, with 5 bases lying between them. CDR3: CASSGGYGYTF. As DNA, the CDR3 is TGTGCCAGCAGTGGAGGATATGGCTACACCTTC.

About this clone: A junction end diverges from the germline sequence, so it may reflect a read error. The CDR3 region is CASSEGAWETQYF. CDR3 bases: TGTGCCAGCAGCGAAGGGGCCTGGGAGACCCAGTACTTC. This chain uses TRBV6-1 with TRBJ2-5; a possible D gene is TRBD1 (5 bases). CDR1 is MNHNS, CDR2 SASEGT, per germline. The CDR3 is 13 residues long.

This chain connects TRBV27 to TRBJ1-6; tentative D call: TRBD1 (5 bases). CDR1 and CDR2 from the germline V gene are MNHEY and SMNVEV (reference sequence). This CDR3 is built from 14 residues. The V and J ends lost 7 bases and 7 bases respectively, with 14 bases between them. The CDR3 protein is CASTPGSPNSPLHF. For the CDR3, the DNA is TGTGCCAGCACCCCAGGGTCCCCGAATTCACCCCTCCACTTT.